This T cell receptor (beta chain) was sequenced during a study of T cells in Graves' hyperthyroidism and ophthalmopathy. Overall study findings and caveats: Ophthalmopathy was told apart from stable hyperthyroidism by a 13 V-J model. Model output signaled ophthalmopathy a median roughly 6 months ahead of onset.

Template material for amplifying TCR beta CDR3 regions consisted of RNA transcripts. In the first-round RT-PCR of the TCR CDR3, the HTBI primer set was used. TCRdb passed the multiplex PCR reads through MiXCR, listing each CDR3 protein once. The sample lists 300,000 to 450,000 distinct CDR3 sequences, about 15% occurring once. The V gene lost 3 bases and the J gene lost 4 bases, with 12 bases spanning the gap. The CDR3 is made up of 14 amino acids. From germline, CDR1 is MNHGY and CDR2 SVAAGI. Patients aged 18 to 65 with hyperthyroidism were newly diagnosed, with duration under 2 months. Diagnostic assessment was based on clinical symptoms, serum thyroxine and TRAb, thyroid ultrasound and orbital computed tomography. To note about this clonotype: The antigen remains undetermined.

The clonotype originates from a woman aged 25 to 39 with Graves' hyperthyroidism. The specimen sequenced was blood. The V gene is TRBV6-9, the J gene TRBJ1-1; the D gene is possibly TRBD1 (6 bases). CDR3 bases: TGTGCCAGCAGTTACAGGGGTTCGGGCACTGAAGCTTTCTTT. Translating gives CASSYRGSGTEAFF.